These 26 T cell receptor beta chains share one sample of origin, sequenced in a study of shared clonotypes between healthy human individuals. The table came from immunoSEQ multiplex PCR; TCRdb's copy has only in-frame clones and leaves some out. The sample gives hundreds of thousands of clones, around 73% of which show up once; around 2% is in the top ten. The specimen sequenced was memory CD4+ T cells sorted from blood. The subset: CD45RA-negative fraction. All receptors come from a young woman in good health.

V is TRBV10-1 and J is TRBJ1-1; no definite D call. Germline assignment: CDR1 WNHNN and CDR2 SYGVQD (reference sequence). V dropped 4 bases and J dropped 2 bases, with 5 bases sitting between them. This CDR3 spans 12 amino acids. This CDR3 is CASSVGNTEAFF. DNA of the CDR3: TGCGCCAGCAGTGTGGGAAACACTGAAGCTTTCTTT.

This sequence joins TRBV6-6 and TRBJ2-1; D is perhaps TRBD1 or TRBD2 (5 bases each). Germline CDR1 is MNHNY and CDR2 is SVGAGI (reference sequence). The CDR3 runs 13 residues. Between the trimmed V and J ends, which lost 6 bases and 9 bases, there was a span of 15 bases. The CDR3 loop is CASSDFSRGEQFF. DNA of the CDR3: TGTGCCAGCAGCGATTTCTCGAGGGGTGAGCAGTTCTTC.

This rearrangement joins TRBV7-9 to TRBJ2-7; tentatively, D is TRBD2 (6 bases). CDR1 is SEHNR, CDR2 FQNEAQ, per germline (reference sequence). CDR3 size: 15 residues. V was clipped by 0 bases and J by 0 bases, with 9 bases between them. CDR3 amino acids: CASSLAAGGSYEQYF. DNA for the CDR3: TGTGCCAGCAGCTTAGCAGCGGGTGGCTCCTACGAGCAGTACTTC.

The gene calls are TRBV23-1 and TRBJ1-2, with TRBD1 matching 9 bases. TRBV23-1 qualifies as an ORF whose function is uncertain. V shed 8 bases, J shed 5 bases, and the junction held 9 bases outside the gene matches. This CDR3 contains 14 residues. CDR3 sequence reads: CASPPGQGVYGYTF. Here the CDR3 DNA reads TGCGCCAGCCCTCCGGGACAGGGTGTATATGGCTACACCTTC.

The chain uses TRBV28 and TRBJ2-7; 9 bases are shared with TRBD1. With V trimmed by 4 bases and J by 5 bases, 12 bases remained unmatched. Germline V gene data show CDR1 as MDHEN and CDR2 as SYDVKM. The CDR3 is 16 residues long. The DNA of the CDR3 is TGTGCCAGCAGTTCTCCAGGACAGGGGAGCGGTAACGAGCAGTACTTC. Its protein is CASSSPGQGSGNEQYF.

This chain connects TRBV9 to TRBJ1-1; TRBD1 matches at 8 bases. This CDR3 contains 17 residues. Germline lookup yields CDR1 SGDLS and CDR2 YYNGEE. V was pared by 3 bases and J by 1 base, with 11 bases of the junction left unmatched. In DNA form, the CDR3 reads TGTGCCAGCAGCGGCGGACAGGGTCGATTGTCGAACACTGAAGCTTTCTTT. Its translation: CASSGGQGRLSNTEAFF.

This clone occurred once. The J gene is TRBJ1-2, the V gene TRBV9; 10 bases are a match to TRBD1. The germline gives CDR1 SGDLS, CDR2 YYNGEE. The V gene end was trimmed by 5 bases and the J gene end by 8 bases; junction bases not matched to a gene: 9. This CDR3 is built from 14 residues. CDR3 nucleotides: TGTGCCAGCAGTGGGGACAGGGGCCCCTCCGGCTACACCTTC. Translating gives CASSGDRGPSGYTF.

This chain connects TRBV6-4 to TRBJ2-1; TRBD2 aligns across 9 bases. J was trimmed by 3 bases and V by 6 bases; bases with no gene match: 6. CDR3 length: 15 residues. Germline V CDR1 and CDR2: MRHNA, SNTAGT. CDR3 in amino acids: CASSQTSGVYNEQFF. DNA for the CDR3: TGTGCCAGCAGCCAGACTAGCGGCGTCTACAATGAGCAGTTCTTC.

The table lists this clone with a few counts. The chain employs TRBV6-5 and TRBJ2-7, with 7 bases fitting TRBD2. The J segment lost 6 bases and the V segment lost 4 bases, leaving 12 bases of the junction unmatched. This CDR3 is 15 amino acids long. Germline CDR1 is MNHEY and CDR2 is SVGAGI. The CDR3 coding sequence is TGTGCCAGCAGTTCAGCGGAGGGAGGGGCGCGCGAGCAGTACTTC. Protein: CASSSAEGGAREQYF.

This chain uses TRBV28 with TRBJ2-2; TRBD1 aligns across 10 bases. The germline CDR1 and CDR2 sequences are MDHEN and SYDVKM. CDR3 length: 17 residues. V trimming: 1 base; J trimming: 4 bases; junction bases outside the gene matches: 6. The CDR3 loop is CASSLFWGQGITGELFF. CDR3 sequence (DNA): TGTGCCAGCAGTTTATTTTGGGGACAGGGGATCACCGGGGAGCTGTTTTTT.

This sequence joins TRBV6-6 and TRBJ2-7; D may be TRBD2 (5 bases). The length of the CDR3 is 13 residues. Germline V CDR1 and CDR2: MNHNY, SVGAGI (reference sequence). Trimming removed 2 bases at V and 6 bases at J, with 11 bases between. The CDR3 region has the DNA TGTGCCAGCAGTTACGGCGGGTATGGCGAGCAGTACTTC. Translated, it gives CASSYGGYGEQYF.

This chain connects TRBV7-2 to TRBJ2-7; 8 nucleotides align to TRBD2. The CDR3 spans 14 residues. Germline V CDR1 and CDR2: SGHTA, FQGNSA. Trimming removed 6 bases from V and 3 bases from J; junction bases left unmatched: 7. The CDR3, as DNA: TGTGCCAGCAGTCCAAGCGGGAGAGGCTACGAGCAGTACTTC. Translation gives CASSPSGRGYEQYF.

The chain uses TRBV2 and TRBJ1-1; 10 bases align to TRBD1. V gave up 5 bases and J gave up 3 bases; unmatched junction bases: 9. The CDR3 is 16 amino acids. CDR1 and CDR2 (germline): SNHLY, FYNNEI. The CDR3 DNA reads as TGTGCCAGCAGTATCGACAGGGGGCGGAAGGACACTGAAGCTTTCTTT. This gives the protein CASSIDRGRKDTEAFF.

The chain uses TRBV2 and TRBJ1-3; 9 positions match TRBD1. The CDR3 runs to 15 residues. Germline trimming cut 6 bases from V and 7 bases from J; bases unmatched to any gene: 10. The germline CDR1 and CDR2 sequences are SNHLY and FYNNEI. The CDR3 DNA reads as TGTGCCAGCAGACCACCAACAGGGGGCTCGAACACCATATATTTT. It encodes CASRPPTGGSNTIYF.

This clone has at least ten counts. The CDR3 DNA sequence: TGCGCCAGCAGCTTGATGGGACACGAGCAAGATACGCAGTATTTT. Translation gives CASSLMGHEQDTQYF. The rearrangement joins TRBV5-1 to TRBJ2-3, with a weak D call TRBD1 (6 bases). With 1 base removed from V and 5 bases from J, the gap between germline ends came to 14 bases. The germline V gene has CDR1 SGHRS and CDR2 YFSETQ. This CDR3 spans 15 amino acids.

This clone was counted ten times or more. The chain combines TRBV27 with TRBJ2-5; weak D call: TRBD2 (6 bases). The CDR3 is made up of 15 amino acids. Trimming stripped 5 bases from V and 3 bases from J, with 16 bases between. Per germline, CDR1 MNHEY and CDR2 SMNVEV (reference sequence). The CDR3 DNA follows: TGTGCCAGCAGTCCTAGACTAGGCAGAGAAGAGACCCAGTACTTC. Encoded protein: CASSPRLGREETQYF.

V usage is TRBV6-5 and J usage is TRBJ2-1; maybe TRBD2 (6 bases). The CDR3 is 14 amino acids. The V end lost 7 bases, the J end lost 7 bases, and 17 bases lay between the germline ends. Germline values: CDR1 MNHEY, CDR2 SVGAGI. CDR3 in amino acids: CASNQAGSRNEQFF. The DNA of the CDR3 is TGTGCCAGCAACCAAGCGGGTTCTCGTAATGAGCAGTTCTTC.

The gene calls are TRBV2 and TRBJ2-7; D gene unclear. Trimming took 6 bases from V and 6 from J, leaving 9 bases between them. Germline V lookup: CDR1 SNHLY, CDR2 FYNNEI. The CDR3 length is 11 residues. CDR3 coding DNA: TGTGCCAGCAGGCGGTCGGGCGAGCAGTACTTC. It translates to CASRRSGEQYF.

The chain recombines TRBV19 with TRBJ1-1; 9 bases match TRBD1. Germline loops: CDR1 LNHDA, CDR2 SQIVND (reference sequence). Unmatched junction bases numbered 10, after V lost 8 bases and J lost 6 bases. This CDR3 comprises 14 residues. CDR3: CASSGTGFVAEAFF. The CDR3 bases are TGTGCCAGTTCCGGGACAGGGTTCGTCGCTGAAGCTTTCTTT.

This clone was observed many times. The chain has TRBV28 and TRBJ2-7; D gene uncertain. Germline-derived CDR1 and CDR2 are MDHEN and SYDVKM. The CDR3 covers 14 residues. Trimming left V 7 bases short and J 3 bases short, with 16 bases between. CDR3 bases: TGTGCCAGCACCAGAACCCCCCTGGACTACGAGCAGTACTTC. As protein: CASTRTPLDYEQYF.

CDR3 DNA sequence: TGTGCCAGCAGTCCCACTTGGAGGGGCACTGAAGCTTTCTTT. This gives the protein CASSPTWRGTEAFF. This rearrangement joins TRBV28 to TRBJ1-1; a weak D match, TRBD1 (5 bases). The CDR3 is made up of 14 amino acids. Germline V gene lookup returns CDR1 MDHEN and CDR2 SYDVKM. V shed 5 bases and J shed 4 bases, with 14 bases lying between them.

V and J are TRBV9 and TRBJ2-3; unclear D gene. V shed 2 bases and J shed 4 bases, with 5 bases lying between them. The CDR3 consists of 12 residues. From germline, CDR1 is SGDLS and CDR2 YYNGEE. CDR3 sequence: CASSVESDTQYF. The CDR3 nucleotides are TGTGCCAGCAGCGTTGAATCAGATACGCAGTATTTT.

Comment on this clone: Other DNA sequences of this sample code for an identical CDR3. The chain has TRBV5-1 and TRBJ2-1, with TRBD2 matching over 7 bases. The length of the CDR3 is 15 residues. Looked up from germline, CDR1 is SGHRS and CDR2 is YFSETQ. The trim removed 5 bases at V and 4 bases at J, leaving 9 bases unmatched. The CDR3 DNA sequence: TGCGCCAGCAGTCTAACTAGCGCCGCTTACAATGAGCAGTTCTTC. Translating gives CASSLTSAAYNEQFF.

This clone was detected a few times. At the DNA level, this CDR3 is encoded by other sequences in the same sample as well. The genes are TRBV14 and TRBJ2-5; no definite D call. Germline V gene data show CDR1 as SGHDN and CDR2 as FVKESK. Trimming removed 4 bases from V and 5 bases from J, with 5 bases in between. The CDR3 length is 11 residues. The CDR3 protein is CASSRRETQYF. The CDR3, as DNA: TGTGCCAGCAGCCGCCGGGAGACCCAGTACTTC. Full variable domain (outside the CDR3, taken from reference TRBV14 and TRBJ2-5): EAGVTQFPSHSVIEKGQTVTLRCDPISGHDNLYWYRRVMGKEIKFLLHFVKESKQDESGMPNNRFLAERTGGTYSTLKVQPAELEDSGVYFCASSRRETQYFGPGTRLLVL.

The chain employs TRBV27 and TRBJ1-4; no reliable D call. Germline V gives CDR1 MNHEY, CDR2 SMNVEV (reference sequence). There are 13 residues in the CDR3. With 2 bases removed from V and 2 bases from J, the gap between germline ends came to 3 bases. This CDR3 is CASSLKTNEKLFF. DNA of the CDR3: TGTGCCAGCAGTTTAAAGACTAATGAAAAACTGTTTTTT.

The chain is built from TRBV10-3 and TRBJ2-7, with D possibly being TRBD1 (5 bases). Germline V gene lookup returns CDR1 ENHRY and CDR2 SYGVKD. V lost 3 bases and J 7 bases, leaving 16 bases between the germline ends. CDR3 length equals 14 residues. CDR3 protein: CAISENDRRGEQYF. As DNA, the CDR3 is TGTGCCATCAGTGAAAATGACAGACGTGGGGAGCAGTACTTC.